Listed below are T cell receptor beta chains from one sample, sequenced in a study of long-term antiretroviral therapy in people with HIV. TCRdb's table, derived via immunoSEQ multiplex PCR, lists solely in-frame clones and lacks some. The repertoire holds some 29,000 clones, 88% seen once, with 3.5% to 5% in the top ten. This specimen was unsorted PBMCs, taken 0.5 years after starting antiretroviral therapy. All receptors derive from a woman under 30 with HIV. Each CDR3 is given with its conserved first and last residue. Fields, in order: D gene, V gene, J gene, clone size, CDR3 DNA, CDR3 protein. D genes are given only for firm matches. Rows give clone size only sometimes, using once, few, many, or a class for an expanded clone.

D: TRBD1; V: TRBV2; J: TRBJ2-7; size: NA; DNA: TGTGCCGGTAGCCGGGACAGCACCTACGAGCAGTACTTC; CDR3: CAGSRDSTYEQYF
D: TRBD1; V: TRBV7-9; J: TRBJ1-6; size: NA; DNA: TGTGCCAGCAGCCAGACAGGGTTAGATAATTCACCCCTCCACTTT; CDR3: CASSQTGLDNSPLHF
D: TRBD2; V: TRBV4-1; J: TRBJ2-7; size: NA; DNA: TGCGCCAGCAGCCAGAATAGCGGGAGTTTCTACGAGCAGTACTTC; CDR3: CASSQNSGSFYEQYF
D: TRBD2; V: TRBV27; J: TRBJ2-5; size: NA; DNA: TGTGCCAGCAGTTTGGCTAGCGGGATCGGGGAGACCCAGTACTTC; CDR3: CASSLASGIGETQYF
D: TRBD1; V: TRBV5-7; J: TRBJ1-5; size: NA; DNA: TGTGCCAGCAGCTCAGACGACAGGGGCGACCAGCCCCAGCATTTT; CDR3: CASSSDDRGDQPQHF
D: NA; V: TRBV5-4; J: TRBJ2-5; size: NA; DNA: TGTGCCAGCAGCTTGGCAGGGAACCAAGAGACCCAGTACTTC; CDR3: CASSLAGNQETQYF
D: NA; V: TRBV7-8; J: TRBJ1-1; size: once; DNA: TGTGCCAGCGCGAAATACTCGAACACTGAAGCTTTCTTT; CDR3: CASAKYSNTEAFF
D: NA; V: TRBV13; J: TRBJ1-1; size: NA; DNA: TGTGCCAGCAGCTGGACGACAGAGTCTGAAGCTTTCTTT; CDR3: CASSWTTESEAFF
D: TRBD1; V: TRBV29-1; J: TRBJ1-1; size: NA; DNA: TGCAGCGCCGACCGGGACAGTAACACTGAAGCTTTCTTT; CDR3: CSADRDSNTEAFF
D: TRBD1; V: TRBV4-2; J: TRBJ2-1; size: NA; DNA: TGTGCCAGCAGTTCGACAGGGCGCGATGAGCAGTTCTTC; CDR3: CASSSTGRDEQFF
D: TRBD2; V: TRBV6-5; J: TRBJ2-7; size: NA; DNA: TGTGCCAGCAGTCGACTAGCGGGGTACAACGAGCAGTACTTC; CDR3: CASSRLAGYNEQYF
D: NA; V: TRBV7-6; J: TRBJ1-5; size: NA; DNA: TGTGCCAGCAGCGCGTCCGGGCAAAATCAGCCCCAGCATTTT; CDR3: CASSASGQNQPQHF
D: NA; V: TRBV19; J: TRBJ2-7; size: NA; DNA: TGTGCCAGTAGTCCCGACGAGAACCCGGAGCAGTACTTC; CDR3: CASSPDENPEQYF
D: TRBD1; V: TRBV6-5; J: TRBJ2-4; size: NA; DNA: TGTGCCAGCAGTTACTCAGGGGGCTTTTCGGACATTCAGTACTTC; CDR3: CASSYSGGFSDIQYF
D: NA; V: TRBV9; J: TRBJ2-1; size: NA; DNA: TGTGCCAGCAGCCCAAATGCACGGGGGAGGGGGTACAATGAGCAGTTCTTC; CDR3: CASSPNARGRGYNEQFF
D: TRBD1; V: TRBV10-3; J: TRBJ1-2; size: NA; DNA: TGTGCCATCAGTGAATCAGGACAGGGTTTCGTCAGTAGCACCTTC; CDR3: CAISESGQGFVSSTF
D: TRBD2; V: TRBV4-2; J: TRBJ2-5; size: NA; DNA: TGTGCCAGCAGCCCCAAGGGAACTAGCGGGAGCCGAGAGACCCAGTACTTC; CDR3: CASSPKGTSGSRETQYF
D: TRBD1; V: TRBV11-2; J: TRBJ1-3; size: NA; DNA: TGTGCCAGCAGCCCTAGACAGGGATCAGGAAACACCATATATTTT; CDR3: CASSPRQGSGNTIYF
D: NA; V: TRBV19; J: TRBJ1-3; size: NA; DNA: TGTGCCAGTAGTACAACGCGGGACACCATATATTTT; CDR3: CASSTTRDTIYF
D: NA; V: TRBV4-3; J: TRBJ2-7; size: NA; DNA: TGCACCAGCAGCCAAGATCTAGTCGGGCAGCTCCTGGCGTGGGAGCAGTACTTC; CDR3: CTSSQDLVGQLLAWEQYF
D: NA; V: TRBV19; J: TRBJ2-7; size: NA; DNA: TGTGCCAGTAGTATAGGCCAGCCCTACGAGCAGTACTTC; CDR3: CASSIGQPYEQYF
D: NA; V: TRBV28; J: TRBJ2-7; size: NA; DNA: TGTGCCAGCAGTTTATCGGGGGGCAGGGGCAACGAGCAGTACTTC; CDR3: CASSLSGGRGNEQYF
D: NA; V: TRBV7-6; J: TRBJ2-7; size: NA; DNA: TGTGCCAGCACCCTAGGGGGGAACGAGCAGTACTTC; CDR3: CASTLGGNEQYF
D: NA; V: TRBV9; J: TRBJ2-7; size: NA; DNA: TGTGCCAGCAGTCAGACAGGCGCCTACGAGCAGTACTTC; CDR3: CASSQTGAYEQYF
D: NA; V: TRBV29-1; J: TRBJ2-3; size: NA; DNA: TGCAGCGTTGGAGGGGGATATAGCACAGATACGCAGTATTTT; CDR3: CSVGGGYSTDTQYF
D: TRBD2; V: TRBV15; J: TRBJ2-7; size: NA; DNA: TGTGCCACCAGCAGAGATAGGGGTCTAGCGGGCTACGAGCAGTACTTC; CDR3: CATSRDRGLAGYEQYF
D: NA; V: TRBV6-1; J: TRBJ1-6; size: NA; DNA: TGTGCCAGCACCCCGAGTACTACTACGGGTCCACCCCTCCACTTT; CDR3: CASTPSTTTGPPLHF
D: TRBD1; V: TRBV6-5; J: TRBJ2-2; size: few; DNA: TGTGCCAGCGGACCACAGGGGACCGGGGAGCTGTTTTTT; CDR3: CASGPQGTGELFF
D: NA; V: TRBV19; J: TRBJ2-1; size: NA; DNA: TGTGCCAGTAGTGCCACGGCAGGGGGGTACTCTTTTTCCTACAATGAGCAGTTCTTC; CDR3: CASSATAGGYSFSYNEQFF